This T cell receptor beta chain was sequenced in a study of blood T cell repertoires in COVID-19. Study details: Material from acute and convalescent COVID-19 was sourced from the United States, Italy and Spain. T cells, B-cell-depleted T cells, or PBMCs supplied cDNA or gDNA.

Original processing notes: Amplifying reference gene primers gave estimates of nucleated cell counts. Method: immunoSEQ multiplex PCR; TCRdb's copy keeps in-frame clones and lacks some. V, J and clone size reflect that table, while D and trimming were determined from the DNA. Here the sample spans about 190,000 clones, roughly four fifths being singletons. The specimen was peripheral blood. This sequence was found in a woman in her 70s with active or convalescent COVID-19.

DNA for the CDR3: TGTGCCAGCAGCCCCTTCTCCAGGTGGAACACTGAAGCTTTCTTT. Its protein product is CASSPFSRWNTEAFF. The J gene is TRBJ1-1, the V gene TRBV7-2; D not resolved. The CDR3 runs to 15 residues. Trimming left V 5 bases short and J 1 base short, with 14 bases between. Germline V CDR1 and CDR2: SGHTA, FQGNSA.